Below, 29 T cell receptor beta chains from the same sample are listed, as sequenced in a study of vaccination effects on CD4 cells after COVID-19. For these receptors, no antigen is known. Antigen-specific CD4+ T cells were expanded with viral peptide pools in the ViraFEST assay before sequencing. Subsequent to roughly 9 days of culture, CD4+ T cells were isolated. Convalescent patients had PCR-confirmed SARS-CoV-2 infection between March and December 2020. Assay used: immunoSEQ multiplex PCR; TCRdb lists only in-frame clones, some missing. The sample has about 25,000 clones, approximately 79% seen once; the top ten hold approximately 15%. This specimen consisted of CD4+ T cells from PBMCs cultured with SARS-CoV-2 spike peptides, obtained before COVID-19 vaccination. All receptors come from a human donor who had a prior SARS-CoV-2 infection.

By proportion, this clone is medium-sized. Here the CDR3 reads CATSSSREPTDTQYF. The CDR3 DNA follows: TGTGCCACCAGCAGTTCGCGGGAGCCAACAGATACGCAGTATTTT. The chain couples TRBV15 to TRBJ2-3, with 7 bases matching TRBD2. The CDR3 has 15 amino acids. J lost 3 bases, V lost 3 bases, and 6 bases had no gene match. Looked up from germline, CDR1 is LNHNV and CDR2 is YYDKDF (reference sequence).

This chain joins TRBV5-6 and TRBJ2-5; 7 bases align to TRBD1. This CDR3 comprises 16 residues. The V gene's germline CDR1 is SGHDT and CDR2 YYEEEE. J gave up 0 bases and V 4 bases, and 9 bases lay outside the gene matches. The CDR3: CASSPYRGRDQETQYF. The CDR3 coding sequence is TGTGCCAGCAGCCCCTACAGGGGTCGAGACCAAGAGACCCAGTACTTC. The whole variable domain, filled in from reference TRBV5-6 and TRBJ2-5, reads DAGVTQSPTHLIKTRGQQVTLRCSPKSGHDTVSWYQQALGQGPQFIFQYYEEEERQRGNFPDRFSGHQFPNYSSELNVNALLLGDSALYLCASSPYRGRDQETQYFGPGTRLLVL.

V gene TRBV7-3 combines with J gene TRBJ2-1, with D unclear. Germline lookup yields CDR1 SGHTA and CDR2 FQGTGA. The CDR3 sequence is 15 residues long. V was pared by 5 bases and J by 0 bases, with 11 bases between. The CDR3 bases are TGTGCCAGCAGCCCACGACGGAGCTCCTACAATGAGCAGTTCTTC. Its translation is CASSPRRSSYNEQFF.

This chain's CDR3 is CASSQVIAGAWERTDTQYF. Here the CDR3 DNA reads TGTGCCAGCAGCCAAGTCATAGCGGGAGCGTGGGAACGGACAGATACGCAGTATTTT. The chain links TRBV4-2 to TRBJ2-3; 9 nucleotides line up with TRBD2. J gave up 3 bases and V 1 base, and 14 bases lay outside the gene matches. The CDR3 has 19 amino acids. Germline-derived CDR1 and CDR2 are LGHNA and YNFKEQ.

This clone is a singleton in its sample. The V and J genes are TRBV5-1 and TRBJ2-5, with a possible D match to TRBD1 (6 bases). There are 14 residues in the CDR3. Germline CDR1 reads SGHRS; CDR2 reads YFSETQ. Trimming took off 0 bases at V and 3 bases at J, with 9 bases between the two ends. The CDR3 sequence: CASSLGPGEETQYF. DNA for the CDR3: TGCGCCAGCAGCTTGGGTCCAGGGGAAGAGACCCAGTACTTC.

J is TRBJ2-7 and V is TRBV14, with 8 positions matching TRBD1. Germline trimming cut 4 bases from V and 5 bases from J; bases unmatched to any gene: 10. This CDR3 has 15 amino acids. Germline CDR1 is SGHDN and CDR2 is FVKESK. The CDR3 is CASSLRTGFLHEQYF. As DNA, the CDR3 is TGTGCCAGCAGCCTCCGGACAGGGTTTCTCCACGAGCAGTACTTC.

CDR3 sequence (DNA): TGTGCCAGCAGTTGGACTAGCGGGGGGCAGTACAATGAGCAGTTCTTC. Amino acid sequence: CASSWTSGGQYNEQFF. V is TRBV6-6 and J is TRBJ2-1; TRBD2 matches at 14 bases. CDR1 is MNHNY and CDR2 is SVGAGI in the germline V gene (reference sequence). This CDR3 is 16 amino acids long. The J segment lost 4 bases and the V segment lost 4 bases, leaving 3 bases of the junction unmatched.

V gene TRBV6-1 combines with J gene TRBJ1-6; 7 nucleotides agree with TRBD1. The V gene end was trimmed by 3 bases and the J gene end by 9 bases; junction bases not matched to a gene: 5. Germline-derived CDR1 and CDR2 are MNHNS and SASEGT. This CDR3 has 14 residues. In DNA form, the CDR3 reads TGTGCCAGCAGTGATCAGGGGGTCATTTCACCCCTCCACTTT. This codes for CASSDQGVISPLHF.

This rearrangement joins TRBV6-4 to TRBJ2-1, with 10 bases lining up with TRBD2. Unmatched junction bases numbered 4, after V lost 3 bases and J lost 2 bases. CDR1 is MRHNA, CDR2 SNTAGT, per germline. CDR3 length equals 16 residues. The CDR3 here is CASSEEREGAYNEQFF. The CDR3 region has the DNA TGTGCCAGCAGTGAGGAGCGGGAGGGCGCCTACAATGAGCAGTTCTTC.

The genes are TRBV10-3 and TRBJ2-6; D is ambiguous. This CDR3 spans 17 amino acids. Germline V CDR1 and CDR2: ENHRY, SYGVKD. The V and J ends lost 0 bases and 3 bases respectively, with 12 bases between them. CDR3 loop: CAISESMSSLGANVLTF. CDR3 sequence (DNA): TGTGCCATCAGTGAGTCGATGAGTTCCCTTGGGGCCAACGTCCTGACTTTC.

The V and J genes are TRBV12-5 and TRBJ2-5, with 10 bases aligning to TRBD2. V trimming: 1 base; J trimming: 5 bases; junction bases outside the gene matches: 4. This CDR3 is built from 15 residues. Per germline, CDR1 LGHNT and CDR2 FRNRAP. The CDR3 bases are TGTGCTAGTGGTTTGGGGTCTAGCGGGAGTGAGACCCAGTACTTC. Translated: CASGLGSSGSETQYF.

This clone was seen once. DNA for the CDR3: TGTGCCAGCAGCTTACTCGGGGCGACTAATGAAAAACTGTTTTTT. Amino acids: CASSLLGATNEKLFF. The chain recombines TRBV11-3 with TRBJ1-4; D may be TRBD1 (5 bases). CDR1 is SGHNT, CDR2 YENEEA, per germline. The V and J ends lost 2 bases and 2 bases respectively, with 9 bases between them. CDR3 size: 15 residues. Filled out from reference TRBV11-3 and TRBJ1-4, the complete variable domain reads EAGVVQSPRYKIIEKKQPVAFWCNPISGHNTLYWYLQNLGQGPELLIRYENEEAVDDSQLPKDRFSAERLKGVDSTLKIQPAELGDSAVYLCASSLLGATNEKLFFGSGTQLSVL.

This clone turned up a few times. The rearrangement uses TRBV30 and TRBJ1-1; no clear D. The V and J ends lost 4 bases and 5 bases respectively, with 11 bases between them. The CDR3 is made up of 12 amino acids. The V gene's germline CDR1 is GTSNPN and CDR2 SVGIG (reference sequence). CDR3 region: CAWKRAVTEAFF. CDR3 nucleotide sequence: TGTGCCTGGAAGCGGGCCGTGACTGAAGCTTTCTTT.

The chain recombines TRBV9 with TRBJ2-2; D gene unclear. The CDR3 has 14 residues. Looked up from germline, CDR1 is SGDLS and CDR2 is YYNGEE. V lost 3 bases to trimming and J lost 3 bases, with 9 bases between them. The CDR3 sequence: CASSAQVYTGELFF. Written as DNA, the CDR3 is TGTGCCAGCAGCGCCCAGGTGTACACCGGGGAGCTGTTTTTT.

The chain carries TRBV6-5 and TRBJ1-5; D is perhaps TRBD1 (5 bases). The CDR3 consists of 15 residues. V lost 2 bases and J 3 bases, leaving 11 bases between the germline ends. The germline V gene has CDR1 MNHEY and CDR2 SVGAGI. CDR3 residues: CASSYNGAPNQPQHF. The CDR3 bases are TGTGCCAGCAGTTACAACGGGGCCCCCAATCAGCCCCAGCATTTT.

The chain links TRBV7-9 to TRBJ2-3, with a possible D match to TRBD2 (5 bases). Germline V gene lookup returns CDR1 SEHNR and CDR2 FQNEAQ (reference sequence). Trimming pared 1 base from V and 1 base from J, leaving 12 bases between. The CDR3 runs 16 residues. Here the CDR3 DNA reads TGTGCCAGCAGCTTAGGAGGGAGAAGTGGCACAGATACGCAGTATTTT. Its protein is CASSLGGRSGTDTQYF.

V and J are TRBV27 and TRBJ2-7; D gene unclear. The V gene's germline CDR1 is MNHEY and CDR2 SMNVEV (reference sequence). The length of the CDR3 is 15 residues. Trimming stripped 6 bases from V and 0 bases from J, with 15 bases between. The CDR3 DNA reads TGTGCCAGCAGCAGTACCGCCAGGAGCTCCTACGAGCAGTACTTC. It specifies CASSSTARSSYEQYF.

The chain combines TRBV5-6 with TRBJ2-1; D is possibly TRBD2 (6 bases). V lost 4 bases and J 2 bases, leaving 13 bases between the germline ends. The CDR3 has 15 amino acids. Germline values: CDR1 SGHDT, CDR2 YYEEEE. The CDR3 here is CASSALALPYNEQFF. The CDR3 DNA sequence: TGTGCCAGCAGCGCCCTAGCGCTTCCCTACAATGAGCAGTTCTTC.

This chain connects TRBV3-1 (or the pseudogene TRBV3-2) to TRBJ1-2; D uncertain. The CDR3 extends over 13 amino acids. The germline V gene encodes CDR1 LGHDT and CDR2 YNNKEL (reference sequence). The ends were cut back, 2 bases at V and 8 bases at J, with 12 bases in the middle. CDR3: CASSQSRLSGYTF. As DNA, the CDR3 is TGTGCCAGCAGCCAATCCAGGCTATCGGGCTACACCTTC.

The chain employs TRBV7-9 and TRBJ2-7; 9 nucleotides agree with TRBD1. This CDR3 comprises 16 residues. CDR1 is SEHNR and CDR2 is FQNEAQ in the germline V gene (reference sequence). J lost 6 bases, V lost 4 bases, and 13 bases had no gene match. CDR3 residues: CASSSTRRDRVGEQYF. The CDR3 nucleotides are TGTGCCAGCAGCTCAACACGCCGGGACAGGGTGGGCGAGCAGTACTTC.

In DNA form, the CDR3 reads TGTGCCAGTAGTGTCTGGGGAGAGAGTGGCTACACCTTC. Protein sequence: CASSVWGESGYTF. The gene calls are TRBV19 and TRBJ1-2; unclear D gene. The ends were cut back, 5 bases at V and 7 bases at J, with 14 bases in the middle. The CDR3 sequence is 13 residues long. From germline, CDR1 is LNHDA and CDR2 SQIVND (reference sequence).

The chain recombines TRBV7-2 with TRBJ1-1, with a possible D match to TRBD1 (6 bases). This CDR3 is built from 13 residues. V lost 6 bases and J lost 6, with 14 bases in between. The germline CDR1 and CDR2 sequences are SGHTA and FQGNSA. The CDR3 DNA reads as TGTGCCAGCAGTTCCCTCGGGGGCTCTGAAGCTTTCTTT. Translating it yields CASSSLGGSEAFF.

Only one count was recorded for this clone. The rearrangement uses TRBV12-3 or TRBV12-4 and TRBJ1-3; the D gene is possibly TRBD1 (5 bases). The V gene lost 8 bases and the J gene lost 4 bases, with 12 bases spanning the gap. CDR3 size: 13 residues. The chain's CDR3 is CASGDSVGNTIYF. DNA of the CDR3: TGTGCCAGCGGGGACTCCGTGGGAAACACCATATATTTT.

The chain joins TRBV7-9 to TRBJ2-3; 7 bases fit TRBD1. CDR1 SEHNR and CDR2 FQNEAQ come from the germline V gene (reference sequence). V lost 5 bases to trimming and J lost 10 bases; unmatched junction nucleotides: 18. The CDR3 contains 16 residues. The CDR3 loop is CASSPPTGNLIFAQYF. In DNA, the CDR3 is TGTGCCAGCAGCCCACCGACAGGGAACCTAATTTTCGCGCAGTATTTT.

This chain uses TRBV24-1 with TRBJ2-3, with TRBD1 identical over 7 bases. The CDR3 has 17 amino acids. CDR1 is KGHDR, CDR2 SFDVKD, per germline. Trimming removed 2 bases from V and 4 bases from J; junction bases left unmatched: 11. DNA for the CDR3: TGTGCCACCAGTGATTCCCACAGGGGTACGAGGGCAGATACGCAGTATTTT. It is translated as CATSDSHRGTRADTQYF.

V usage is TRBV7-8 and J usage is TRBJ2-6, with 14 bases matching TRBD2. V dropped 5 bases and J dropped 0; count of bases not matched to a gene: 9. Germline CDR1 and CDR2: SGHVS and FQNEAQ. CDR3 size: 20 residues. The CDR3 DNA follows: TGTGCCAGCAGCGGACGACTGGGACTAGCGGGAGACTCTGGGGCCAACGTCCTGACTTTC. Amino acid sequence: CASSGRLGLAGDSGANVLTF.

The chain couples TRBV19 to TRBJ2-1; D not certain. V was shortened by 5 bases and J by 7 bases, with 15 bases between the two germline ends. The germline CDR1 and CDR2 sequences are LNHDA and SQIVND (reference sequence). This CDR3 spans 14 amino acids. Written as DNA, the CDR3 is TGTGCCAGTAGTCCAGTCCTTTTTTATAATGAGCAGTTCTTC. Its translation: CASSPVLFYNEQFF.

The chain uses TRBV7-3 and TRBJ2-3; unclear D gene. V was shortened by 1 base and J by 6 bases, with 8 bases between the two germline ends. This CDR3 has 13 residues. The germline V gene has CDR1 SGHTA and CDR2 FQGTGA. The CDR3 region is CASSLSPADTQYF. The CDR3 nucleotides are TGTGCCAGCAGCTTAAGTCCAGCCGATACGCAGTATTTT.

The chain employs TRBV7-2 and TRBJ1-2, with D possibly matching TRBD1 (5 bases). The germline V and J ends were trimmed by 8 bases and 3 bases, with 13 bases remaining between them. The length of the CDR3 is 13 residues. Germline CDR1 is SGHTA and CDR2 is FQGNSA. The CDR3 DNA follows: TGTGCCAGCCGCGCGGGGGTAGACTATGGCTACACCTTC. It yields the protein CASRAGVDYGYTF.